The TCR beta chain described here comes from a study of T cell responses to AZD1222 COVID-19 vaccine (dated by TCRdb to 2020 to 2023). With respect to the entire study: Because spike-specific TCR depth and breadth did not differ between the two schedules, AZD1222 recipients who got a second dose at roughly 4 weeks were pooled with those who got a second dose at roughly 12 weeks. Trial participants were enrolled by age into 18-55, 56-69 and 70-plus year subgroups, with roughly 150, 30 and 60 TCR-sequenced participants respectively. A total of just over 230 trial participants underwent TCR sequencing, of whom 200 to 220 had received two doses of AZD1222 and roughly 26 had received two doses of the MenACWY control vaccine. The paper's findings and limits, for the study overall: A significant rise in spike-specific TCR breadth and depth was observed after two AZD1222 doses relative to day 0 and relative to MenACWY recipients. Conclusions about previously exposed vaccinees are limited, since just six AZD1222 recipients were seropositive for SARS-CoV-2 at baseline. Vaccine-associated CD4 TCRs spanned the whole spike protein, with dominant responses in regions 160-218 and 743-854. Reportedly, close to half of the unique spike-specific TCRs recognized epitopes lying outside the regions that are mutated in the B.1.351 and B.1.1.7 variants. In the small 56-69-year group, the increase in depth fell short of significance, most likely because of low power. Participants were mostly white British, with more females than males. The authors suggested clonal diversity may have been underestimated. No day 14 peak-response samples were available, so repertoires were characterized only after the peak T cell response.

The sample's time point label, decoded: baseline before first vaccination. Vaccinee samples came from UK trials COV001 and COV002, including a single-blind randomized controlled phase 2/3 trial of AZD1222 (ChAdOx1 nCoV-19) in healthy adults. For TCRbeta chain sequencing, PBMC samples were collected from trial participants at day 0 and at day 28 after the second dose. The CDR3 regions of human TCRbeta chains were analyzed by immunosequencing. As for how the authors treated the data: TCRs in the repertoires were compared against a reference library of SARS-CoV-2-specific TCRs that had been generated with the MIRA antigen-specificity platform. Breadth was defined as the fraction of unique TCRs that were SARS-CoV-2-associated. Depth was defined as the fraction of total T cells that were SARS-CoV-2-associated. Using the MIRA data, each spike-specific TCR was mapped to the spike region that the TCR reacts to and placed in a CD4 or CD8 class. Log10-transformed breadth and depth values were compared by one-way ANOVA with Sidak's multiple comparisons tests. TCRdb limited this immuneACCESS table to in-frame rearrangements with V and J called. A share of clones is missing; checked studies link under half to unresolved V genes, and the rest is unexplained. V and J calls plus clone size are reproduced from that table; the DNA served to infer D and trimming. The sample table lists about 180,000 clones, 80% to 90% of them with a count of one. The top ten clones comprise around 8% of the sample.

V was cut back by 6 bases and J by 7 bases, leaving a gap of 9 bases between them. The germline V gene (reference sequence) provides CDR1 LGHDT and CDR2 YNNKEL. Including cysteine and phenylalanine, the CDR3 has 11 amino acids. The entry retains the CDR3 DNA only, 33 bases that are in frame from base 1. Only one count was recorded for this clone. Its antigen is not yet known. The record has no base qualities; no much larger clone is one base away. The rearranged segments are TRBV3-1 (or the pseudogene TRBV3-2) and TRBJ2-5; the D gene cannot be resolved reliably. Sequencing was performed on peripheral blood, taken on day 0 of AZD1222 vaccination. This TCR was sampled from an adult in good health. The nucleotide sequence is TGTGCCAGCAGGTCTAGAAGGACCCAGTACTTC. Translated, it gives CASRSRRTQYF.